The entry below describes one T cell receptor beta chain. Its antigen remains unknown. This sample was taken from a study of Graves' ophthalmopathy and Graves' hyperthyroidism. Amplified TCR beta CDR3 regions were obtained using RNA transcripts as template. In the first round, RT-PCR was carried out with HTBI primers, and a multiplex PCR formed the second round. TCRdb passed the multiplex PCR reads through MiXCR, listing each CDR3 protein once. This sample has 650,000 to 800,000 distinct CDR3 sequences, with about two fifths found just once. General study results and limits: Ophthalmopathy versus stable hyperthyroidism: 13-signature model gave 87.88% sensitivity, 75% to 82% specificity.

The clonotype was recovered from an adult man with Graves' ophthalmopathy. The sequencing input was peripheral blood.

The CDR3 coding sequence is TGTGCCAGCGCGGGGCCGCTAGCGGGAGGAGGGGAGCTGTTTTTT. Protein: CASAGPLAGGGELFF. The chain employs TRBV7-3 and TRBJ2-2; 11 bases are a match to TRBD2. Germline CDR1 SGHTA, CDR2 FQGTGA. The CDR3 covers 15 residues. J gave up 8 bases and V 8 bases, and 10 bases lay outside the gene matches.